The entry that follows covers one T cell receptor (beta chain) sequence. This clonotype has just a few counts. Its antigen specificity is not known. Per-base quality was not reported, and no clone a single base away is much larger than it. Trimming removed 7 bases from V and 7 bases from J, leaving 17 bases between the germline ends. The CDR3 covers 14 residues, taking in both the cysteine and the phenylalanine. CDR3 DNA is the only sequence kept; it has 42 bases, read in frame from the first base. The roughly 39 donors, aged about 6 to 95 years, were systemically healthy Caucasian individuals from Russia. Each donor gave 9 to 10 milliliters of peripheral blood, collected into EDTA-treated Vacutainer tubes. Ficoll-Paque density-gradient centrifugation was used to isolate PBMCs, with at least 6.5 million per sample. Total RNA was extracted from PBMCs with Trizol reagent, with at least 5 micrograms obtained per sample. For every donor, an aliquot of PBMCs went through flow cytometry to measure the percentages of naive CD45RAhigh/CD27high T cells.

The data are from a study of blood T cells in healthy people across ages (dated by TCRdb to 2015 to 2017). With respect to the entire study: In model experiments, roughly one uniquely barcoded TCR beta cDNA molecule per two T cells was captured by template switching. To avoid experimental bias, donors of different ages were spread randomly across the sequencing lanes. Age-related changes in TCR beta repertoire diversity were measured in the study by deep sequencing normalized with unique cDNA molecular identifiers. Using the same blood draw, the study looked at two additional independent replicas of 1 million unique cDNA reads for two donors, one aged 18 to 29 and the other aged 80 or older. Donors were grouped into four age groups: young (average about 15 years), middle-aged (39), aged (roughly 67) and long-lived (roughly 80). On the study overall, not on this receptor specifically: Observed TCR beta diversity per million T cells fell roughly linearly with age, and a significant reduction was already apparent by age approximately 40. There was a strong correlation between observed TCR beta diversity and the percentage of naive T cells measured by flow cytometry. Estimates of total diversity based on one million sequenced T cells were regarded as lower bounds and as underestimates. Conclusive comparison of naive and antigen-experienced compartments was prevented by the profiling of bulk unsorted PBMCs. The long-lived group showed more naive CD4+ T cells, fewer expanded clones and increased TCR diversity than the aged group, suggesting age selection. Because the CMV infection status of the donors was unknown, age-related changes in expanded clonotypes may potentially have been confounded.

Library creation used 5' RACE. A second PCR of roughly 7 to 11 cycles was performed with a sample-barcoded 5' primer and a J-beta primer mix. Each TCR beta cDNA molecule received a unique molecular identifier from a template-switch 5' adaptor carrying 12 random nucleotides. Each sample yielded at least 2.5 million CDR3-containing paired-end reads. All of the RNA was converted into first-strand cDNA using the Mint cDNA synthesis kit, with a TRBC-specific oligonucleotide serving as the primer. After uracil-DNA glycosylase treatment, a first 18-cycle PCR used universal primers M1SS and BC2_uni_R on all cDNA. In the source study's methods: Normalization of each sample was performed by random selection of 1 million high-quality reads, each carrying a distinct molecular identifier. Instead of being binned into consensus sequences, reads that shared molecular identifiers were thrown out. MiTCR, run with a Q25 quality threshold and the strictest error-elimination algorithm, handled CDR3 identification, clonotype clustering and error correction. A nonparametric unseen species model with Euler transformation was used to estimate lower-bound total TCR beta diversity. The public reads were run again by TCRdb, first through fastp at Q25 and then through MiXCR, and only productive beta chains were kept. CDR3 protein sequences are deduplicated, and each keeps its most common genes and DNA. Clone size and V and J calls follow TCRdb, not the original study. The sample data list fewer than 2,000,000 distinct CDR3 sequences, and roughly two fifths of these were observed just once. Together, the top ten hold under 25% of the sample.

The specimen sequenced was blood. The receptor chain draws on TRBV12-3 or TRBV12-4 and TRBJ2-1, with a weak D call of TRBD2 (6 bases match). This sequence was found in a human donor in good health. The encoded CDR3 is CASTGGGGWNEQFF. The sequenced DNA is TGTGCCAGCACGGGCGGTGGGGGGTGGAATGAGCAGTTCTTC.